This T cell receptor beta chain was found in a study of blood T cell repertoires in COVID-19 (dated by TCRdb to about 2020). For the study in its entirety: Samples from collaborators originated in the United States, Italy and Spain and spanned both the acute and convalescent phases of COVID-19. The material from the prospective study consisted of cDNA or gDNA derived from T cells, B-cell-depleted T cells, or PBMCs. Subjects who had been exposed to COVID-19, were actively infected with it, or had recovered from it provided the deeply sampled blood TCRbeta repertoires that made up the dataset. A freely available public database, intended as a resource for researchers studying the immune response to SARS-CoV-2, is where the repertoires were released. The samples were drawn from two sources: the first 160 participants of the ongoing ImmuneRACE study, and over 1,000 subjects contributed by 6 global collaborators. Sample metadata almost always included a de-identified subject ID, COVID-19 status, age in years and sex. Where available, HLA class I and class II types were taken from metadata supplied by the sample provider and were not determined by assay-based typing. The investigation overall reported the following: Clinical and demographic metadata were provided uncurated, with the amount varying by source and participant.

As to this clone: This clone's antigen is unknown. No clone much larger than this one lies a single base away; base qualities are absent.

The cysteine opens and the phenylalanine closes a CDR3 of 15 amino acids. This entry keeps only the CDR3 DNA: 45 bases, framed from base 1. Germline trimming: 5 bases from V, 5 bases from J; junction bases outside gene matches: 9. CDR1 and CDR2 are read off the germline V gene as SGDLS and YYNGEE. The collaborating institutions used their own protocols to collect whole blood in K2EDTA tubes. For TCRbeta analysis, collaborator samples were shipped as frozen whole blood, as isolated PBMCs, or as DNA extracted from either sample type. The immunoSEQ Assay, a bias-controlled multiplex PCR, was used to amplify TCRbeta CDR3 regions from genomic DNA. The authors' pipeline ran thus. Within the assay, amplification of reference gene primers was used to estimate how many nucleated cells each sample contained. To quantify the absolute abundance of each unique TCRbeta CDR3 rearrangement, sequence reads were collapsed and filtered. Productive Simpson clonality was computed per sample as the square root of Simpson's diversity index over productive rearrangements. As stored in TCRdb, this immuneACCESS dataset retains in-frame rearrangements with V and J assigned. A fraction of the clones does not appear; measured against another copy, unresolved V genes explain less than half of the discrepancy, and the remainder lacks a known reason. V and J calls and clone size are those listed in that table; D and trimming were worked out from the DNA. In this sample the table shows about 64,000 clones, around nine tenths of which occur a single time. Of the sample, roughly 3.9% falls within the top ten clones.

Sequenced material: peripheral blood. The rearranged segments are TRBV9 and TRBJ2-2; the junction holds 7 bases that match TRBD1. This receptor was identified in a man between 65 and 85 years old with acute or convalescent COVID-19. CDR3 region: CASSSGTVETGELFF. The DNA sequence is given as TGTGCCAGCAGTTCCGGGACAGTTGAGACCGGGGAGCTGTTTTTT.